This T cell receptor beta chain was captured in a study of shared clonotypes between healthy human individuals. Broader study findings: Sampling included only blood; tissue repertoires likely differ.

The repertoire was sequenced with immunoSEQ multiplex PCR; TCRdb's copy has only in-frame clones and lacks some. In the table there are millions of clones, roughly 95% of which are singletons. About this clone: Its antigen is not identified.

V was shortened by 4 bases and J by 7 bases, with 9 bases between the two germline ends. This CDR3 region has 12 residues. The germline V gene has CDR1 SEHNR and CDR2 FQNEAQ (reference sequence). Sequenced sample: naive CD4+ T cells sorted from blood. Noted subset: CD45RA+ positively selected. The J gene is TRBJ2-3, the V gene TRBV7-9; D not resolved. This receptor was obtained from a man between 18 and 29 years old in good health. The CDR3 DNA is TGTGCCAGCAGCTCGGACGTGAATACGCAGTATTTT. This codes for CASSSDVNTQYF.